This T cell receptor (beta chain) came from a study of T-cell memory formation after mild COVID-19. General study points: Of the contracting clones, CD4+ ones lay mainly in CM and EM, and CD8+ ones in EMRA. A subset of responding clones appeared in pre-infection memory, suggesting cross-reactive memory joined.

This clonotype showed up just a few times. Its antigen is currently unknown. Germline lookup yields CDR1 SGHRS and CDR2 YFSETQ. The V gene lost 0 bases and the J gene lost 4 bases, with 13 bases spanning the gap. This CDR3 has 16 amino acids. TCRdb independently ran MiXCR on the 5' RACE reads; one entry per CDR3 protein. The table has approximately 340,000 distinct CDR3 sequences, approximately 13% seen once. Material for sequencing was PBMCs or a T cell subset sorted from them (not recorded which). J is TRBJ2-2 and V is TRBV5-1; possibly TRBD1 for D (5 bases). The clonotype originates from a man between 18 and 29 years old who had mild COVID-19 (a few samples of this study predate the infection). Cell type and time point are not known. The CDR3 bases are TGCGCCAGCAGCTTGGCAGGGTTCGATGGCACCGGGGAGCTGTTTTTT. Translation gives CASSLAGFDGTGELFF.